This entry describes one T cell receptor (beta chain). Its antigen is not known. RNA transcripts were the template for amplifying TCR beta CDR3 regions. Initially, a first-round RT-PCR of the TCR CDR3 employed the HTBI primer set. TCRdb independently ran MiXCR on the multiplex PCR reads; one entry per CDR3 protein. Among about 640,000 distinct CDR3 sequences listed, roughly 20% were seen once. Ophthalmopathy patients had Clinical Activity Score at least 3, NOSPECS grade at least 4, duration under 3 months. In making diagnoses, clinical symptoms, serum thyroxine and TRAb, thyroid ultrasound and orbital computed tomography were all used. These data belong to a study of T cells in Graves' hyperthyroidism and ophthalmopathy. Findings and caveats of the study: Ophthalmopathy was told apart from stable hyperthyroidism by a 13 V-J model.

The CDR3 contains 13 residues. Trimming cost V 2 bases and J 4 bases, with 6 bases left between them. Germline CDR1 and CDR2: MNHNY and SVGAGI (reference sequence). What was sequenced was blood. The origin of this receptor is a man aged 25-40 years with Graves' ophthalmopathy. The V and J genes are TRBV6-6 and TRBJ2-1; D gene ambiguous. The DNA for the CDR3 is TGTGCCAGCAGTTACGGGGTTTACAATGAGCAGTTCTTC. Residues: CASSYGVYNEQFF.